The 25 T cell receptor beta chains given below trace back to one sample, sequenced in a study of human T cells and chemical hapten exposure. From the RACE reads, TCRdb called clonotypes with MiXCR, one entry per CDR3 protein. The sample holds approximately 32,000 distinct CDR3 sequences, 9.5% to 15% seen once. Time point: pre-sensitization, week 0. Treatment described: therapeutic diphenylcyclopropenone sensitization with weekly scalp DPC. Total RNA was isolated from whole blood that had not been fractionated. The sample in question was whole blood, obtained in connection with sensitization to the hapten diphenylcyclopropenone (DPC). Every receptor here comes from a middle-aged woman with alopecia areata. Some clones in this sample may be carry-over from other donors' samples.

The V call is TRBV20-1, the J call TRBJ2-1; D might be TRBD2 (6 bases). Trimming removed 4 bases from V and 9 bases from J, with 10 bases in between. The CDR3 contains 11 residues. Germline V gene lookup returns CDR1 DFQATT and CDR2 SNEGSKA (reference sequence). DNA of the CDR3: TGCAGTGCTATGAAGGGAGGTGAGCAGTTCTTC. Its protein product is CSAMKGGEQFF.

This clonotype was seen many times. The chain carries TRBV5-1 and TRBJ2-1, with a possible D match to TRBD2 (5 bases). The germline gives CDR1 SGHRS, CDR2 YFSETQ. The germline V and J ends were trimmed by 0 bases and 4 bases, with 17 bases remaining between them. The CDR3 sequence is 17 residues long. CDR3 coding DNA: TGCGCCAGCAGCTTGGGCCCTGAGCGGAGCCTTTACAATGAGCAGTTCTTC. Translated, it gives CASSLGPERSLYNEQFF.

This clonotype was seen many times. The V gene is TRBV18, the J gene TRBJ1-1; maybe TRBD1 (5 bases). With 5 bases removed from V and 1 base from J, the gap between germline ends came to 8 bases. The CDR3 is 13 amino acids. Germline CDR1 is KGHSH and CDR2 is LQKENI. The chain's CDR3 is CASSETGNTEAFF. In DNA, the CDR3 is TGTGCCAGCTCAGAAACAGGGAACACTGAAGCTTTCTTT.

This clonotype was seen a handful of times. The chain joins TRBV5-4 to TRBJ2-1; 9 bases match TRBD1. The V gene end was trimmed by 4 bases and the J gene end by 3 bases; junction bases not matched to a gene: 5. The length of the CDR3 is 15 residues. Germline V gives CDR1 SGHNT, CDR2 YYREEE (reference sequence). CDR3 region: CASSRGQGLYNEQFF. The CDR3 DNA follows: TGTGCCAGCAGCCGAGGACAGGGGCTCTACAATGAGCAGTTCTTC. Complete variable domain (other parts from reference TRBV5-4 and TRBJ2-1): ETGVTQSPTHLIKTRGQQVTLRCSSQSGHNTVSWYQQALGQGPQFIFQYYREEENGRGNFPPRFSGLQFPNYSSELNVNALELDDSALYLCASSRGQGLYNEQFFGPGTRLTVL.

This clonotype was counted many times. This sequence joins TRBV5-5 and TRBJ2-1; tentatively, D is TRBD2 (6 bases). The ends were cut back, 3 bases at V and 0 bases at J, with 10 bases in the middle. This CDR3 has 15 residues. CDR1 and CDR2 (germline): SGHKS, YYEKEE (reference sequence). DNA for the CDR3: TGTGCCAGCAGCTGGGACTGGCCCTCCTACAATGAGCAGTTCTTC. Translated, it gives CASSWDWPSYNEQFF.

This clonotype was observed a handful of times. The chain joins TRBV28 to TRBJ2-1; 8 positions agree with TRBD2. This CDR3 spans 14 amino acids. Germline lookup yields CDR1 MDHEN and CDR2 SYDVKM. With V trimmed by 5 bases and J by 6 bases, 6 bases remained unmatched. The CDR3 nucleotides are TGTGCCAGCAGTCCCCGGGGGGGTCCCAATGAGCAGTTCTTC. Translating it yields CASSPRGGPNEQFF.

This clonotype was observed many times. The chain joins TRBV7-6 to TRBJ1-4, with TRBD1 matching 11 bases. The germline gives CDR1 SGHVS, CDR2 FNYEAQ. This CDR3 contains 13 residues. V dropped 3 bases and J dropped 13; count of bases not matched to a gene: 4. The CDR3 loop reads CASSFGGTGGLFF. CDR3 DNA: TGTGCCAGCAGCTTCGGAGGGACAGGGGGACTGTTTTTT.

The sample holds a few counts of this clonotype. This rearrangement joins TRBV28 to TRBJ2-7; the D gene could be TRBD1 or TRBD2 (5 bases each). The V end was cut by 10 bases, the J end by 4 bases, with 20 bases between. There are 14 residues in the CDR3. The V gene's germline CDR1 is MDHEN and CDR2 SYDVKM. The CDR3 here is CATRKGTEPYEQYF. CDR3 DNA: TGTGCCACCCGGAAAGGGACGGAGCCGTACGAGCAGTACTTC. The variable domain in full, completed from reference TRBV28 and TRBJ2-7, reads DVKVTQSSRYLVKRTGEKVFLECVQDMDHENMFWYRQDPGLGLRLIYFSYDVKMKEKGDIPEGYSVSREKKERFSLILESASTNQTSMYLCATRKGTEPYEQYFGPGTRLTVT.

This clonotype was counted ten times or more. J is TRBJ2-5 and V is TRBV20-1; the D is unclear. The CDR3 loop spans 11 amino acids. Germline CDR1 is DFQATT and CDR2 is SNEGSKA (reference sequence). V lost 3 bases, J lost 8 bases, and 10 bases lay in between. CDR3 DNA: TGCAGTGCTAGGGCCCCTTCAACCCAGTACTTC. This sequence encodes CSARAPSTQYF.

This clonotype was picked up a small number of times. The chain has TRBV29-1 and TRBJ1-1; D perhaps matches TRBD1 (6 bases). CDR1 is SQVTM and CDR2 is ANQGSEA in the germline V gene. This CDR3 region has 15 residues. V was cut by 6 bases and J by 5 bases, with 22 bases left in between. The CDR3 loop is CSVPTGRGWGTEAFF. CDR3 bases: TGCAGCGTGCCTACGGGCAGGGGCTGGGGGACTGAAGCTTTCTTT.

There are many counts of this clonotype. This chain uses TRBV7-2 with TRBJ2-1; 7 bases map to TRBD1. V was clipped by 5 bases and J by 7 bases; unmatched bases: 5. This CDR3 comprises 13 residues. CDR1 and CDR2 from the germline V gene are SGHTA and FQGNSA. CDR3 sequence reads: CASSKTRGNEQFF. The CDR3 coding sequence is TGTGCCAGCAGCAAAACCAGGGGGAATGAGCAGTTCTTC.

This clonotype came up a few times. This sequence joins TRBV28 and TRBJ1-5; TRBD1 might be the D (6 bases). The germline V gene encodes CDR1 MDHEN and CDR2 SYDVKM. CDR3 size: 16 residues. The V end lost 0 bases, the J end lost 6 bases, and 15 bases lay between the germline ends. The CDR3 nucleotides are TGTGCCAGCAGTTTATGGGGCGGGGGCCGAGGTCAGCCCCAGCATTTT. Translated: CASSLWGGGRGQPQHF.

This chain connects TRBV28 to TRBJ1-4; no clear D. Germline lookup yields CDR1 MDHEN and CDR2 SYDVKM. The CDR3 extends over 13 amino acids. Between the trimmed V and J ends, which lost 3 bases and 8 bases, there was a span of 10 bases. Here the CDR3 reads CASSFGIGEKLFF. The CDR3 DNA reads as TGTGCCAGCAGTTTTGGGATAGGGGAAAAACTGTTTTTT.

This clonotype was counted a few times. The chain combines TRBV20-1 with TRBJ2-7; no clear D. CDR1 DFQATT and CDR2 SNEGSKA come from the germline V gene (reference sequence). Trimming cost V 2 bases and J 5 bases, with 13 bases left between them. The CDR3 is 13 residues long. The CDR3 sequence is CSARHVRPHEQYF. CDR3 in DNA: TGCAGTGCTAGACATGTCAGGCCCCACGAGCAGTACTTC.

This clonotype was seen ten or more times. V gene TRBV7-3 combines with J gene TRBJ2-1, with 14 bases identical to TRBD2. There are 16 residues in the CDR3. The V gene end was trimmed by 5 bases and the J gene end by 8 bases; junction bases not matched to a gene: 8. Per the germline V gene, CDR1 is SGHTA and CDR2 is FQGTGA. Here the CDR3 DNA reads TGTGCCAGCAGCACGGGGACTAGCGGGAGCGGCGATGAGCAGTTCTTC. The encoded protein is CASSTGTSGSGDEQFF.

This clonotype was picked up one time. Here the CDR3 DNA reads TGTGCCAGCAGTTTGGTGGCCACAGATACGCAGTATTTT. It yields the protein CASSLVATDTQYF. The chain combines TRBV28 with TRBJ2-3, with no clear D. CDR1 and CDR2 (germline): MDHEN, SYDVKM. V lost 3 bases to trimming and J lost 2 bases, with 6 bases between them. The length of the CDR3 is 13 residues.

The table lists this clonotype with many counts. This chain connects TRBV29-1 to TRBJ1-2; D not resolved. CDR1 and CDR2 from the germline V gene are SQVTM and ANQGSEA. The CDR3 totals 15 residues. Trimming shortened V by 4 bases and J by 0 bases, and 15 bases separated the two germline ends. The DNA of the CDR3 is TGCAGCGTTGTTGAGGGATGGAGGGCTAACTATGGCTACACCTTC. Translated: CSVVEGWRANYGYTF.

This clonotype was recorded at least ten times. This rearrangement joins TRBV7-2 to TRBJ2-5; D gene unclear. The CDR3 sequence is 15 residues long. Germline V gene sequence: CDR1 SGHTA, CDR2 FQGNSA. V was cut by 1 base and J by 4 bases, with 13 bases left in between. This CDR3 is CASSLGANPIETQYF. The CDR3 nucleotides are TGTGCCAGCAGCTTAGGGGCAAACCCCATAGAGACCCAGTACTTC.

This clonotype was counted ten times or more. The CDR3 bases are TGCGCCAGCAGTTATAGGTGGAACACTGAAGCTTTCTTT. The encoded protein is CASSYRWNTEAFF. The chain links TRBV10-1 to TRBJ1-1; D gene unclear. This CDR3 is 13 amino acids long. Germline assignment: CDR1 WNHNN and CDR2 SYGVQD (reference sequence). The germline V and J ends were trimmed by 5 bases and 1 base, with 8 bases remaining between them.

This clonotype was counted only a few times. V is TRBV21-1 and J is TRBJ2-7; no DNA check was done on the table's D call, TRBD1. TRBV21-1 is a listed pseudogene. The CDR3 extends over 13 amino acids. The CDR3 DNA follows: TGTGCCAGCAGCGGGACAGTTCAAGGGGAGCAGTACTTC. Protein: CASSGTVQGEQYF.

In its sample, this clonotype was seen a few times. The CDR3 DNA is TGTGCCAGCACCCCCCAGGGGCAGCCCCAGCATTTT. Its protein is CASTPQGQPQHF. The V and J genes are TRBV28 and TRBJ1-5, with D perhaps TRBD1 (6 bases). V was trimmed by 7 bases and J by 7 bases, leaving 11 bases between them. This CDR3 is built from 12 residues. Germline V gene data show CDR1 as MDHEN and CDR2 as SYDVKM.

This clonotype was counted between two and nine times. CDR3 loop: CASSLVGETYNEQFF. DNA of the CDR3: TGTGCCAGCAGCTTAGTCGGCGAAACCTACAATGAGCAGTTCTTC. This sequence joins TRBV11-2 and TRBJ2-1; D is undetermined. The CDR3 contains 15 residues. Trimming stripped 1 base from V and 2 bases from J, with 9 bases between. CDR1 is SGHAT, CDR2 FQNNGV, per germline. The whole variable domain, filled in from reference TRBV11-2 and TRBJ2-1, reads EAGVAQSPRYKIIEKRQSVAFWCNPISGHATLYWYQQILGQGPKLLIQFQNNGVVDDSQLPKDRFSAERLKGVDSTLKIQPAKLEDSAVYLCASSLVGETYNEQFFGPGTRLTVL.

This clonotype has just a few counts. The chain has TRBV9 and TRBJ2-1, with 7 positions matching TRBD1. The CDR3 totals 16 residues. Germline V gene lookup returns CDR1 SGDLS and CDR2 YYNGEE. V dropped 0 bases and J dropped 2; count of bases not matched to a gene: 5. The CDR3 DNA sequence: TGTGCCAGCAGCGTAGCTTTAACAGGGGCCTACAATGAGCAGTTCTTC. This codes for CASSVALTGAYNEQFF.

The table lists this clonotype with a count of one. The J gene is TRBJ2-1, the V gene TRBV10-3, with D perhaps TRBD1 or TRBD2 (5 bases each). The CDR3 sequence is 14 residues long. Germline CDR1 ENHRY, CDR2 SYGVKD. V was pared by 11 bases and J by 6 bases, with 20 bases between. As DNA, the CDR3 is TGTGCCGCGACCGGGACGGATCTTGCCAATGAGCAGTTCTTC. As protein: CAATGTDLANEQFF.

The chain recombines TRBV7-9 with TRBJ2-3; D gene ambiguous. Trimming removed 5 bases at V and 2 bases at J, with 11 bases between. The CDR3 is 14 amino acids. Germline V gives CDR1 SEHNR, CDR2 FQNEAQ (reference sequence). CDR3 loop: CASSPQLATDTQYF. The CDR3 DNA reads TGTGCCAGCAGCCCCCAGTTAGCCACAGATACGCAGTATTTT.